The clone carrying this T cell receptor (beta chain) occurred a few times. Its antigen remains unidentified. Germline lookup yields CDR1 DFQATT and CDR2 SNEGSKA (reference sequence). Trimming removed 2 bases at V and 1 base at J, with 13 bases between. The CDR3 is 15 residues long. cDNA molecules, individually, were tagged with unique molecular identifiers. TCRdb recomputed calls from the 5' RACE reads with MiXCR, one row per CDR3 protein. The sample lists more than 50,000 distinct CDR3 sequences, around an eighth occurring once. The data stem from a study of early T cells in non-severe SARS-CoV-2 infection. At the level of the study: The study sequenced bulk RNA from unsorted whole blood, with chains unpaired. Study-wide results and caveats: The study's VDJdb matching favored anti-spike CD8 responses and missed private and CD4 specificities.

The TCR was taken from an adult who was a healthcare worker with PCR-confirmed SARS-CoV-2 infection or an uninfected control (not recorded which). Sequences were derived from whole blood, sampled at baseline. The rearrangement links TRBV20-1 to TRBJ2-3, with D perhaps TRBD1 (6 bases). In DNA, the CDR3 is TGCAGTGCTAGACTCCAACCAGGGGGCACAGATACGCAGTATTTT. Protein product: CSARLQPGGTDTQYF.